Listed here are 22 T cell receptor beta chains from one sample, sequenced in a study of blood T cell repertoires in COVID-19. Repertoires were generated with immunoSEQ multiplex PCR, while TCRdb's copy carries only in-frame clones and drops some. The table lists about 120,000 clones, 70% to 90% of them singletons, with about 3.6% in the top ten. The sequenced material came from peripheral blood. The receptors were gathered from a man aged 35-49 years with acute or convalescent COVID-19.

The rearrangement links TRBV30 to TRBJ1-5, with 7 positions matching TRBD1. CDR3 length: 15 amino acids. V shed 1 base and J 0 bases; nucleotides not matched to a gene: 3. The V gene's germline CDR1 is GTSNPN and CDR2 SVGIG (reference sequence). The CDR3 here is CAWSGTGDSNQPQHF. CDR3 coding DNA: TGTGCCTGGAGTGGAACAGGGGATAGCAATCAGCCCCAGCATTTT. The complete variable domain, with remaining parts taken from reference TRBV30 and TRBJ1-5, reads SQTIHQWPATLVQPVGSPLSLECTVEGTSNPNLYWYRQAAGRGLQLLFYSVGIGQISSEVPQNLSASRPQDRQFILSSKKLLLSDSGFYLCAWSGTGDSNQPQHFGDGTRLSIL.

CDR3 sequence (DNA): TGTGCCAGCAGCTCTAGCGGGGGGACAGATACGCAGTATTTT. Protein product: CASSSSGGTDTQYF. The V and J genes are TRBV7-9 and TRBJ2-3, with 11 bases that match TRBD2. Per germline, CDR1 SEHNR and CDR2 FQNEAQ (reference sequence). The CDR3 sequence is 14 residues long. The V gene end was trimmed by 4 bases and the J gene end by 3 bases; junction bases not matched to a gene: 0.

The chain is built from TRBV3-1 (or the pseudogene TRBV3-2) and TRBJ1-1, with D unresolved. Germline lookup yields CDR1 LGHDT and CDR2 YNNKEL (reference sequence). CDR3 size: 14 residues. Trimming left V 4 bases short and J 3 bases short, with 12 bases between. In DNA, the CDR3 is TGTGCCAGCAGCCCTATGGGCCTTGACACTGAAGCTTTCTTT. This gives the protein CASSPMGLDTEAFF.

The chain recombines TRBV14 with TRBJ2-7, with D tentatively TRBD2 (6 bases). The CDR3 runs to 15 residues. The V end lost 2 bases, the J end lost 5 bases, and 16 bases lay between the germline ends. CDR1 and CDR2 (germline): SGHDN, FVKESK. The CDR3 here is CASSQPGARRNEQYF. The DNA for the CDR3 is TGTGCCAGCAGCCAACCGGGAGCCCGGAGGAACGAGCAGTACTTC.

This clone was counted once. The V and J genes are TRBV6-2 or TRBV6-3 and TRBJ2-2; 8 positions match TRBD1. The CDR3 is 18 amino acids. Germline CDR1 is MNHEY and CDR2 is SVGEGT. The V gene end was trimmed by 4 bases and the J gene end by 6 bases; junction bases not matched to a gene: 16. The CDR3 here is CASSSSHNPRGLSGELFF. The CDR3 coding sequence is TGTGCCAGCAGTTCCTCCCATAATCCCAGGGGGCTCTCCGGGGAGCTGTTTTTT.

The chain combines TRBV24-1 with TRBJ2-7; possibly TRBD1 for D (5 bases). This CDR3 has 12 residues. Per germline, CDR1 KGHDR and CDR2 SFDVKD. Trimming stripped 6 bases from V and 5 bases from J, with 10 bases between. CDR3 sequence reads: CATSQGSHEQYF. The CDR3 coding sequence is TGTGCCACCAGTCAGGGTTCCCACGAGCAGTACTTC.

This clone was detected once. The chain combines TRBV2 with TRBJ2-1; perhaps TRBD2 as D (6 bases). Trimming cost V 5 bases and J 10 bases, with 21 bases left between them. The CDR3 is 15 residues long. Germline CDR1 and CDR2: SNHLY and FYNNEI. The CDR3 DNA reads TGTGCCAGCAGTAACCGGGACTCGCGCCGGGTGGAGCAGTTCTTC. Amino acid sequence: CASSNRDSRRVEQFF.

V is TRBV12-3 or TRBV12-4 and J is TRBJ1-1, with D possibly being TRBD1 (5 bases). The V end was cut by 4 bases, the J end by 5 bases, with 11 bases between. This CDR3 comprises 13 residues. CDR3 residues: CASSSFGGTEAFF. DNA for the CDR3: TGTGCCAGCAGTTCGTTCGGGGGAACTGAAGCTTTCTTT.

The chain has TRBV3-1 (or the pseudogene TRBV3-2) and TRBJ1-2; 7 bases align to TRBD1. The germline V gene has CDR1 LGHDT and CDR2 YNNKEL (reference sequence). This CDR3 has 14 amino acids. With V trimmed by 6 bases and J by 4 bases, 8 bases remained unmatched. The CDR3 spells CASSHLGTAYGYTF. The CDR3 bases are TGTGCCAGCAGTCATCTCGGGACAGCCTATGGCTACACCTTC.

This sequence joins TRBV4-2 and TRBJ2-3; D is possibly TRBD1 (6 bases). The CDR3 runs 16 residues. Per germline, CDR1 LGHNA and CDR2 YNFKEQ. V lost 1 base, J lost 0 bases, and 11 bases lay in between. This CDR3 is CASSQGWTASTDTQYF. CDR3 bases: TGTGCCAGCAGCCAAGGTTGGACAGCGAGCACAGATACGCAGTATTTT.

Only a few counts were recorded for this clone. The chain has TRBV4-1 and TRBJ1-1; D may be TRBD1 (5 bases). Germline CDR1 and CDR2: MGHRA and YSYEKL. The CDR3 is 15 amino acids. V was clipped by 0 bases and J by 1 base, with 9 bases between them. The CDR3 is CASSQEEQGNTEAFF. The CDR3 DNA sequence: TGCGCCAGCAGCCAAGAAGAGCAGGGGAACACTGAAGCTTTCTTT.

The rearrangement uses TRBV5-6 and TRBJ2-7; maybe TRBD1 (5 bases). Germline CDR1 and CDR2: SGHDT and YYEEEE. Between the trimmed V and J ends, which lost 4 bases and 0 bases, there was a span of 8 bases. The CDR3 has 13 amino acids. CDR3 sequence reads: CASSEDISYEQYF. The CDR3 DNA sequence: TGTGCCAGCAGCGAGGACATCTCCTACGAGCAGTACTTC. Based on the CDR3 plus reference TRBV5-6 and TRBJ2-7, the full variable domain is DAGVTQSPTHLIKTRGQQVTLRCSPKSGHDTVSWYQQALGQGPQFIFQYYEEEERQRGNFPDRFSGHQFPNYSSELNVNALLLGDSALYLCASSEDISYEQYFGPGTRLTVT.

This chain joins TRBV29-1 and TRBJ2-3, with D perhaps TRBD2 (6 bases). CDR3 length: 14 amino acids. Germline V CDR1 and CDR2: SQVTM, ANQGSEA. Trimming removed 5 bases at V and 2 bases at J, with 14 bases between. CDR3 sequence (DNA): TGCAGCGTTTTTGGAGGGGCAATCACAGATACGCAGTATTTT. Encoded protein: CSVFGGAITDTQYF.

The chain is built from TRBV6-6 and TRBJ2-7; possibly TRBD1 for D (6 bases). The CDR3 length is 15 residues. With 2 bases removed from V and 2 bases from J, the gap between germline ends came to 13 bases. CDR1 is MNHNY, CDR2 SVGAGI, per germline (reference sequence). The CDR3 DNA is TGTGCCAGCAGTTACACGACAGGAGGCGCCTACGAGCAGTACTTC. Its protein is CASSYTTGGAYEQYF.

This chain connects TRBV24-1 to TRBJ2-3, with D possibly being TRBD2 (5 bases). V was cut by 0 bases and J by 3 bases, with 12 bases left in between. Germline CDR1 reads KGHDR; CDR2 reads SFDVKD. This CDR3 is built from 16 residues. CDR3 DNA sequence: TGTGCCACCAGTGATTTGGGGCGACCGGGGACAGATACGCAGTATTTT. This codes for CATSDLGRPGTDTQYF.

J is TRBJ2-3 and V is TRBV5-4, with D perhaps matching TRBD1 (5 bases). CDR1 is SGHNT and CDR2 is YYREEE in the germline V gene (reference sequence). The CDR3 has 16 residues. V was cut by 2 bases and J by 1 base, with 14 bases left in between. The CDR3 DNA follows: TGTGCCAGCAGCTTAACGTTGGGGCCACGCACAGATACGCAGTATTTT. It codes for CASSLTLGPRTDTQYF.

The chain carries TRBV21-1 and TRBJ2-3; TRBD2 reflects the table's D call only, with no check against the DNA. TRBV21-1 is a recognized pseudogene. This CDR3 is 20 amino acids long. CDR3 sequence reads: CASRDSSGGRYDTNTDTQYF. The CDR3 DNA reads TGTGCCAGCAGGGATTCTAGCGGGGGGCGGTACGATACCAACACAGATACGCAGTATTTT.

The DNA for the CDR3 is TGTGCCAGCAGCCAAGCAGGACAGCCCTACCAAGAGACCCAGTACTTC. This translates into CASSQAGQPYQETQYF. The chain employs TRBV14 and TRBJ2-5, with a possible D match to TRBD1 (6 bases). Germline-derived CDR1 and CDR2 are SGHDN and FVKESK. This CDR3 has 16 residues. Trimming stripped 1 base from V and 0 bases from J, with 12 bases between.

The rearrangement joins TRBV5-1 to TRBJ2-1, with 7 bases lining up with TRBD2. The trim removed 3 bases at V and 8 bases at J, leaving 8 bases unmatched. Germline values: CDR1 SGHRS, CDR2 YFSETQ. The CDR3 loop spans 14 amino acids. CDR3 nucleotide sequence: TGCGCCAGCAGCTCCGCCACTAGCGACGATGAGCAGTTCTTC. This codes for CASSSATSDDEQFF.

The V call is TRBV21-1, the J call TRBJ2-6; the table's D call, TRBD1, was not checked against the DNA. TRBV21-1 is a listed pseudogene. This CDR3 has 18 amino acids. In DNA form, the CDR3 reads TGTGCCAGCAGCCCCCGGACAGCGCTCTTCTCTGGGGCCAACGTCCTGACTTTC. Protein product: CASSPRTALFSGANVLTF.

This clone was seen only once. The rearrangement links TRBV9 to TRBJ2-7; 7 bases align to TRBD2. Germline V gene data show CDR1 as SGDLS and CDR2 as YYNGEE. V lost 0 bases, J lost 4 bases, and 16 bases stayed unmatched. CDR3 length: 18 amino acids. The CDR3 here is CASSVAPLGASGDYEQYF. As DNA, the CDR3 is TGTGCCAGCAGCGTAGCCCCACTTGGAGCTAGCGGCGATTACGAGCAGTACTTC.

This clone was seen once. The chain links TRBV2 to TRBJ1-6, with 7 bases matching TRBD1. With V trimmed by 3 bases and J by 9 bases, 11 bases remained unmatched. The CDR3 covers 16 residues. Germline V gene data show CDR1 as SNHLY and CDR2 as FYNNEI. The CDR3 DNA is TGTGCCAGCAGTGATATGGGAAGACAGGGAGTTTCACCCCTCCACTTT. Translated: CASSDMGRQGVSPLHF.